A selection of T cell receptor beta chains follows, all from one sample in a study of HIV-infected children after antiretroviral therapy interruption. TCRdb passed the 3' RACE reads through MiXCR, listing each CDR3 protein once. In the table there are more than 85,000 distinct CDR3 sequences, 6% to 8.5% of which are singletons. Here the sequenced sample was CD45RA+ CD4+ T cells from PBMCs, pooled from several time points, taken from a donor given antiretroviral therapy, either interrupted or continuous. All receptors derive from a pool of human donors with HIV. CDR3s include the opening cysteine and the closing phenylalanine or tryptophan. A D gene is named only where the DNA matches it firmly. Not every row has a clone size; where given, it reads once, few, many or a size class.

d_gene	v_gene	abundance	j_gene	CDR3nt	CDR3aa
.	TRBV5-1	many	TRBJ1-4	TGCGCCAGCAGCCCCCGCGGGGCACTCAATGAAAAACTGTTTTTT	CASSPRGALNEKLFF
.	TRBV2	many	TRBJ1-2	TGTGCCAGCAGTGAAGCTCCCCTCTATGGCTACACCTTC	CASSEAPLYGYTF
TRBD1	TRBV10-3	many	TRBJ2-6	TGTGCCATCAGCTTACAGGGGGCGCAAATGGCTGGGGCCAACGTCCTGACTTTC	CAISLQGAQMAGANVLTF
.	TRBV6-1	many	TRBJ1-1	TGTGCCAGCAGTGAAGAAGGGCTTCCGAACACTGAAGCTTTCTTT	CASSEEGLPNTEAFF
.	TRBV5-4	many	TRBJ2-1	TGTGCCAGCAGCTTGGATTACTACAATGAGCAGTTCTTC	CASSLDYYNEQFF
.	TRBV15	.	TRBJ1-3	TGTGCCACCAGCACGTCAGGGGCTGGAAACACCATATATTTT	CATSTSGAGNTIYF
.	TRBV4-2	.	TRBJ2-2	TGTGCCAGCAGCCAAGCCGGGACGAACACCGGGGAGCTGTTTTTT	CASSQAGTNTGELFF
.	TRBV12-3/TRBV12-4	.	TRBJ2-7	TGTGCCAGCAGTAAACTCGAGGCAACCTACGAGCAGTACTTC	CASSKLEATYEQYF
.	TRBV7-7	many	TRBJ2-5	TGTGCTAGCAGCTTAGGCGTTCAAGAGACCCAGTACTTC	CASSLGVQETQYF
TRBD2	TRBV6-5	many	TRBJ2-3	TGTGCCAGCAGTTACTCTTCTAGCGGGGCCGGCACAGATACGCAGTATTTT	CASSYSSSGAGTDTQYF
.	TRBV18	many	TRBJ1-1	TGTGCCAGCTCACCGAACTTTGGTGGCGTGGTGAACACTGAAGCTTTCTTT	CASSPNFGGVVNTEAFF
TRBD2	TRBV20-1	many	TRBJ2-1	TGCAGTGCTAGATTCCGAGCGGGGAGTACCTACAATGAGCAGTTCTTC	CSARFRAGSTYNEQFF
.	TRBV5-1	many	TRBJ1-1	TGCGCCAGCAGCTTGGGAGGGAGCACTGAAGCTTTCTTT	CASSLGGSTEAFF
.	TRBV6-5	many	TRBJ2-7	TGTGCCAGCAGGAATCCGGGTCCCATCTACGAGCAGTACTTC	CASRNPGPIYEQYF
TRBD1	TRBV18	many	TRBJ2-3	TGTGCCAGCTCACCAAGGGAGACAGGGGGCTCTCAGCTCACAGATACGCAGTATTTT	CASSPRETGGSQLTDTQYF
TRBD2	TRBV19	many	TRBJ2-7	TGTGCCAGTAGTATGGTTACCCGACCGAGGACTAGCGGGAGTTTCTACGAGCAGTACTTC	CASSMVTRPRTSGSFYEQYF
.	TRBV11-2	.	TRBJ1-5	TGTGCCAGCAGCTTAGATTGGAATCAGCCCCAGCATTTT	CASSLDWNQPQHF
.	TRBV10-3	many	TRBJ1-3	TGTGCCATCACTGACGCAGTAGCCACCATATATTTT	CAITDAVATIYF
.	TRBV19	many	TRBJ2-5	TGTGCCAGTAGTATCCAGGGACCCGGGACCAGGGAGACCCAGTACTTC	CASSIQGPGTRETQYF
TRBD1	TRBV18	many	TRBJ2-3	TGTGCCAGCTCACCACCCGGGACAGGGGTTACAGATACGCAGTATTTT	CASSPPGTGVTDTQYF
.	TRBV18	many	TRBJ2-2	TGTGCCAGCTCACCACGTTTCCCAGGACGGAACACCGGGGAGCTGTTTTTT	CASSPRFPGRNTGELFF
TRBD2	TRBV24-1	many	TRBJ2-3	TGTGCCACCAGTGACCAGACTAGCGGGATGGACGGGGATACGCAGTATTTT	CATSDQTSGMDGDTQYF
.	TRBV29-1	few	TRBJ2-7	TGCAGCGTTGGGGTGCACGAGCAGTACTTC	CSVGVHEQYF
TRBD2	TRBV19	many	TRBJ2-3	TGTGCCAGTAGTAGTAGCGGGGATTACACAGATACGCAGTATTTT	CASSSSGDYTDTQYF
TRBD1	TRBV11-2	.	TRBJ1-2	TGTGCCAGCAGCGCCGGACAGGGAAGATCCGGCTACACCTTC	CASSAGQGRSGYTF
.	TRBV5-1	.	TRBJ2-7	TGTGCCAGCAGCTTGGAACAGGACTACGAGCAGTACTTC	CASSLEQDYEQYF
TRBD1	TRBV20-1	medium-sized	TRBJ2-7	TGCAGTGCTAGGGCACCCGGGACAGGGGACGAGCAGTACTTC	CSARAPGTGDEQYF
.	TRBV19	many	TRBJ2-3	TGTGCCAGTAGTATTGAGGTTACCACAGATACGCAGTATTTT	CASSIEVTTDTQYF
.	TRBV6-4	many	TRBJ2-3	TGTGCCAGCAGTGACTCGATGAGCGGCACAGATACGCAGTATTTT	CASSDSMSGTDTQYF
TRBD1	TRBV11-2	many	TRBJ2-7	TGTGCCAGCAGCCCCACCGGGACAGGGACCGACGAGCAGTACTTC	CASSPTGTGTDEQYF
.	TRBV6-5	many	TRBJ1-1	TGTGCCAGCAGTTCCAGGGTCAACACTGAAGCTTTCTTT	CASSSRVNTEAFF
.	TRBV5-4	many	TRBJ2-5	TGTGCCAGCAGCTTGGGTCTCGAGACCCAGTACTTC	CASSLGLETQYF
.	TRBV29-1	many	TRBJ2-1	TGCAGCGCTACGTCCTACAATGAGCAGTTCTTC	CSATSYNEQFF
.	TRBV10-3	.	TRBJ2-2	TGTGCCATCAGCTGGGGGGGGCCTGGCACCGGGGAGCTGTTTTTT	CAISWGGPGTGELFF
.	TRBV6-5	many	TRBJ2-7	TGTGCCAGCAGTTACCTGGGACGAGACGAGCAGTACTTC	CASSYLGRDEQYF
.	TRBV29-1	many	TRBJ2-3	TGCAGCGTTGGGACAGTTTATGCAGATACGCAGTATTTT	CSVGTVYADTQYF
TRBD1	TRBV6-5	many	TRBJ2-1	TGTGCCAGCGAGTCGGGACAGGGCCCCTACAATGAGCAGTTCTTC	CASESGQGPYNEQFF
.	TRBV4-1	.	TRBJ2-7	TGCGCCAGCAGCCAAGATCGAGGGGGCTCCTACGAGCAGTACTTC	CASSQDRGGSYEQYF
.	TRBV10-3	many	TRBJ2-3	TGTGCCATCAGTTTTGGCGGACCATCTAGCACAGATACGCAGTATTTT	CAISFGGPSSTDTQYF
.	TRBV7-2	many	TRBJ1-5	TGTGCCAGCAGCTTGGACGGTCTCAATCAGCCCCAGCATTTT	CASSLDGLNQPQHF
.	TRBV29-1	many	TRBJ1-1	TGCAGCGTCCACCTACAGGGCTTCATGAACACTGAAGCTTTCTTT	CSVHLQGFMNTEAFF
.	TRBV4-2	few	TRBJ2-3	TGTGCCAGCAGCCAGCAGTTGGGGGGATCGGACACAGATACGCAGTATTTT	CASSQQLGGSDTDTQYF
.	TRBV7-5	many	TRBJ2-1	.	CISVPEAPTSGNNEQFF
TRBD2	TRBV4-2	few	TRBJ2-3	TGTGCCAGCAGCCAGATTTCAGCGGGGCTTAGCACAGATACGCAGTATTTT	CASSQISAGLSTDTQYF
.	TRBV5-6	.	TRBJ1-1	TGTGCCAGCAGCTTGGTTGTGCGGGACGCTGAAGCTTTCTTT	CASSLVVRDAEAFF
.	TRBV5-1	many	TRBJ1-1	TGCGCCAGCAGCCCCAACATGAACACTGAAGCTTTCTTT	CASSPNMNTEAFF
TRBD1	TRBV10-3	.	TRBJ1-2	TGTGCCATCGGGGGGACAGGGCCCAACTATGGCTACACCTTC	CAIGGTGPNYGYTF
.	TRBV29-1	many	TRBJ2-7	TGCAGCGTTGAATTTGTGGCTGAGCAACAGTACTTC	CSVEFVAEQQYF
.	TRBV7-2	many	TRBJ2-7	TGTGCCAGCAGCCGGACTCCCTTCACCTCCTACGAGCAGTACTTC	CASSRTPFTSYEQYF
TRBD1	TRBV28	many	TRBJ1-1	TGTGCCAGCAGCGGACAGGGGGCCACTGAAGCTTTCTTT	CASSGQGATEAFF
.	TRBV19	many	TRBJ1-5	TGTGCCAGTAGTATCTTACGGGAGAGCAATCAGCCCCAGCATTTT	CASSILRESNQPQHF
TRBD1	TRBV5-1	few	TRBJ1-1	TGCGCCAGCAGCGCTTCCGTAGGGACAGGGACAATGAACACTGAAGCTTTCTTT	CASSASVGTGTMNTEAFF
.	TRBV7-7	few	TRBJ2-1	TGTGCTAGCAGCCCTCGAGGACTTCTATACAATGAGCAGTTCTTC	CASSPRGLLYNEQFF
.	TRBV12-3/TRBV12-4	many	TRBJ2-7	TGTGCCAGCAGTTGGGCCCTAGTAGGGCAGTACTTC	CASSWALVGQYF